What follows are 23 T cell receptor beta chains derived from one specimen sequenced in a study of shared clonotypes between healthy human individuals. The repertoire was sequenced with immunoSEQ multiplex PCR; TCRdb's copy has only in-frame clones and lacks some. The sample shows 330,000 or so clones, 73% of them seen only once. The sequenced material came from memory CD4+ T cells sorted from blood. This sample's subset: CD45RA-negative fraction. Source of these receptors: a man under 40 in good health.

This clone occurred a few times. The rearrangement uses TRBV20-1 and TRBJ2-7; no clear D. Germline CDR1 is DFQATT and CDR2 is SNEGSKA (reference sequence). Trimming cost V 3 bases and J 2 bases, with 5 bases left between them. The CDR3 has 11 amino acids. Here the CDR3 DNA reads TGCAGTGCTAGGGTTACCTACGAGCAGTACTTC. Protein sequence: CSARVTYEQYF.

DNA for the CDR3: TGTGCCAGCAGCCAGCGGGAGGCAAAGGGCTACGAGCAGTACTTC. Translating gives CASSQREAKGYEQYF. V gene TRBV7-2 combines with J gene TRBJ2-7, with 9 bases identical to TRBD2. The CDR3 runs to 15 residues. Losses at the gene ends were 5 bases for V and 3 bases for J; bases not matched to a gene: 8. Germline assignment: CDR1 SGHTA and CDR2 FQGNSA.

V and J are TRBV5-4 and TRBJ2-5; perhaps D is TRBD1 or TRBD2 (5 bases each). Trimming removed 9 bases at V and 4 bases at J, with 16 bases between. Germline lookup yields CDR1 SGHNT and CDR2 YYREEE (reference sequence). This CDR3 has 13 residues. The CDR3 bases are TGTGCCACCAAGTCTGAGGGGTCAGAGACCCAGTACTTC. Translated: CATKSEGSETQYF.

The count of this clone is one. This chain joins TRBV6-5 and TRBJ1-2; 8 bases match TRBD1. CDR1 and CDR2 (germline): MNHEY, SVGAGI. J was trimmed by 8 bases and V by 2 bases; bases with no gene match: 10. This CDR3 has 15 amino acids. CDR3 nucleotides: TGTGCCAGCAGTTACATGATACAGGGGGTGGAGGGCTACACCTTC. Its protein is CASSYMIQGVEGYTF.

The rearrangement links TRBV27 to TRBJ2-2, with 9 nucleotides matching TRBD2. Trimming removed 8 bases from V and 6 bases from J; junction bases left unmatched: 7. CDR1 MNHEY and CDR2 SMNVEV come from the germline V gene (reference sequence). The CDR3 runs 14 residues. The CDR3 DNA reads TGTGCCAGCGGTAGCGGGAGAGCGGCCGGGGAGCTGTTTTTT. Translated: CASGSGRAAGELFF.

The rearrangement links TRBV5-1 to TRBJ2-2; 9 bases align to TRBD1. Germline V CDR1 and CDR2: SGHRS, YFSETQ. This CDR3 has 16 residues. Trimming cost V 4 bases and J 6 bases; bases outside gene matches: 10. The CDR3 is CASSGPGQGTAGELFF. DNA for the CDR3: TGCGCCAGCAGCGGGCCCGGACAGGGGACGGCCGGGGAGCTGTTTTTT.

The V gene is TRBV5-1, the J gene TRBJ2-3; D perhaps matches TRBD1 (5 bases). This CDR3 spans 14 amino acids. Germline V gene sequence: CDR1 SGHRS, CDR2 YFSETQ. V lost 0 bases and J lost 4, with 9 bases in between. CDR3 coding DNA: TGCGCCAGCAGCTTGGGCCCCAGGGCAGATACGCAGTATTTT. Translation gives CASSLGPRADTQYF.

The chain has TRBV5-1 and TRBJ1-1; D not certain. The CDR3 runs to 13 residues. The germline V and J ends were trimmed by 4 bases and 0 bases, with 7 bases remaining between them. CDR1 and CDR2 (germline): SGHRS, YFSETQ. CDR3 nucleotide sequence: TGCGCCAGCAGCCCAAGGGTGAACACTGAAGCTTTCTTT. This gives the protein CASSPRVNTEAFF.

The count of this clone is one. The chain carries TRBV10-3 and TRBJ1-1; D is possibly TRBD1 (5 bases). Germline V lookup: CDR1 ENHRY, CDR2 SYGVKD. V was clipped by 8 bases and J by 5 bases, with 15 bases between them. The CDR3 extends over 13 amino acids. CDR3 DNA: TGTGCCATCTCTCTCACGGGGGTAACTGAAGCTTTCTTT. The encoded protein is CAISLTGVTEAFF.

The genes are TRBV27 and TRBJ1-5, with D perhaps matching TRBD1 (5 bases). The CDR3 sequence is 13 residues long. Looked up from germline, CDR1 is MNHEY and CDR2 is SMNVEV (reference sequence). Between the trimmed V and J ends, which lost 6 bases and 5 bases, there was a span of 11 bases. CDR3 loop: CASRAGTYQPQHF. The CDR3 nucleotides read TGTGCCAGCAGGGCCGGGACTTATCAGCCCCAGCATTTT.

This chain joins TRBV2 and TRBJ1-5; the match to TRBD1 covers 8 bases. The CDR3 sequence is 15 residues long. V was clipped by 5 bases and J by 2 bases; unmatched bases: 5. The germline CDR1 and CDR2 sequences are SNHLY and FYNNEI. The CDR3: CASSRDRWGNQPQHF. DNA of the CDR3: TGTGCCAGCAGTCGGGACAGGTGGGGCAATCAGCCCCAGCATTTT.

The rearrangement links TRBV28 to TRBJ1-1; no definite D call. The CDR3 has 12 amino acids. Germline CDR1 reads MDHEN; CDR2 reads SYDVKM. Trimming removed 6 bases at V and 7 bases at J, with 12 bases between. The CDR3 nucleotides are TGTGCCAGCAGGATCACTGACTTTGAAGCTTTCTTT. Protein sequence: CASRITDFEAFF.

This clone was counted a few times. This CDR3 is CASSLGGFRQGNSNQPQHF. In DNA form, the CDR3 reads TGTGCCAGCAGCTTAGGTGGATTCCGACAGGGTAATAGCAATCAGCCCCAGCATTTT. The V gene is TRBV7-8, the J gene TRBJ1-5; 7 nucleotides match TRBD1. CDR1 is SGHVS, CDR2 FQNEAQ, per germline. V lost 1 base to trimming and J lost 0 bases; unmatched junction nucleotides: 12. This CDR3 is 19 amino acids long.

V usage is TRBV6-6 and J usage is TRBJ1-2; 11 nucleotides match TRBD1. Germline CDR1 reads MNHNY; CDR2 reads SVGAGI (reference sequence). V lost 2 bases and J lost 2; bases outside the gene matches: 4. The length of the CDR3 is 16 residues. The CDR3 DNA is TGTGCCAGCAGTTACCTGGACAGGGGGCCAAACTATGGCTACACCTTC. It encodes CASSYLDRGPNYGYTF.

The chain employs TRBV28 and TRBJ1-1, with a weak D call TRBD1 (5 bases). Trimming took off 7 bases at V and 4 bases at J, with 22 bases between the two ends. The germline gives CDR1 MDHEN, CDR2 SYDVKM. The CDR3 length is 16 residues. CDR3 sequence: CASILEGAIRGTEAFF. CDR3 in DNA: TGTGCCAGCATCTTAGAAGGGGCTATCCGCGGCACTGAAGCTTTCTTT.

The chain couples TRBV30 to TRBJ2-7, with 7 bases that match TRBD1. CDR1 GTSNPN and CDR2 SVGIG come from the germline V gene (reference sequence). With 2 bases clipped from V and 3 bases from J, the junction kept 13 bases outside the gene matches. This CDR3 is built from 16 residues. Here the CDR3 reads CAWSTYRQGYYYEQYF. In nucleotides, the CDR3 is TGTGCCTGGAGTACATACAGACAGGGTTACTACTACGAGCAGTACTTC.

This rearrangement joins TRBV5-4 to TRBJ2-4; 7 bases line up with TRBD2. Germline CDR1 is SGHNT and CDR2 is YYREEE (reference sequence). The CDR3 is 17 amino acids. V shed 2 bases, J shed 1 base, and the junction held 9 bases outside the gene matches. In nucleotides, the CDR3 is TGTGCCAGCAGCTTTCTTAGGGCGGGAGACGCCAAAAACATTCAGTACTTC. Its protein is CASSFLRAGDAKNIQYF.

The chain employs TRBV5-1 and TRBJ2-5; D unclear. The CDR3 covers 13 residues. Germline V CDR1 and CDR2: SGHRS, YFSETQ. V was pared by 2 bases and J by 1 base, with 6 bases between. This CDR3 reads CASSFFLQETQYF. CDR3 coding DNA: TGCGCCAGCAGCTTCTTCCTCCAAGAGACCCAGTACTTC.

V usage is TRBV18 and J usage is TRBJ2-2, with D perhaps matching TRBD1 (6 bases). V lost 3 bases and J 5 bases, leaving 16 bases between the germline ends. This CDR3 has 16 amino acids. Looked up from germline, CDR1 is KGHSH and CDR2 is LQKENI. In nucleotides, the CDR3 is TGTGCCAGCTCACCCCCGGGGTTGACAGGAACCGGGGAGCTGTTTTTT. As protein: CASSPPGLTGTGELFF.

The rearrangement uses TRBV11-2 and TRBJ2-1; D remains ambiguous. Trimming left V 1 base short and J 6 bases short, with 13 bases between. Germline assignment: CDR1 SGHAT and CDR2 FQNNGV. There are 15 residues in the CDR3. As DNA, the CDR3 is TGTGCCAGCAGCTTAGCGGGCCAGCCGGGCAATGAGCAGTTCTTC. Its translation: CASSLAGQPGNEQFF.

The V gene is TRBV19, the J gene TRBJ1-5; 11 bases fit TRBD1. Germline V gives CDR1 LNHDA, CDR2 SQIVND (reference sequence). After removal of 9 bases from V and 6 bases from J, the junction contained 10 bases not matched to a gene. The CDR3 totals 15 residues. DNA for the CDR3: TGTGCCAGCAGGGACAGGGGGAGCTGGGGTCAGCCCCAGCATTTT. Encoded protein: CASRDRGSWGQPQHF.

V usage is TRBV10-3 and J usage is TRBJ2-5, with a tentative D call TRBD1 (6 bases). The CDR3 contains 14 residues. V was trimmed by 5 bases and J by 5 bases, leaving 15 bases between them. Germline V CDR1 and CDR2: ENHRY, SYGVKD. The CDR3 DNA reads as TGTGCCATCAGTTCCAGGGGAATCCAGGAGACCCAGTACTTC. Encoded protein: CAISSRGIQETQYF.

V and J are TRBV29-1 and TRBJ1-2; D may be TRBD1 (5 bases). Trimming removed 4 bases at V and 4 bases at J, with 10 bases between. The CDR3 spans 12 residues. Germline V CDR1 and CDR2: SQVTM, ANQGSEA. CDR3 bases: TGCAGCGTTGTGGGGGGAGGCTATGGCTACACCTTC. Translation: CSVVGGGYGYTF.